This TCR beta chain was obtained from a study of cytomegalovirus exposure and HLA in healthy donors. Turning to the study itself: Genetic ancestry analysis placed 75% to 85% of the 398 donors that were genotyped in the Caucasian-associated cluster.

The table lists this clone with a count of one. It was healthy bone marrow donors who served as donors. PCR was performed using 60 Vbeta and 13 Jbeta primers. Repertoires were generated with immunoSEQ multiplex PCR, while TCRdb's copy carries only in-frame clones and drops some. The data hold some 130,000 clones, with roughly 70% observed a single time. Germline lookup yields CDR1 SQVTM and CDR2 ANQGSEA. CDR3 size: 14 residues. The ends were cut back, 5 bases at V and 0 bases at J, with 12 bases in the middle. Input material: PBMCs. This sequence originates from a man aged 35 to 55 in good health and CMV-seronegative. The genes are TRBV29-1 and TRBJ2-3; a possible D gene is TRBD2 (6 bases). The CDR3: CSVPPGVSTDTQYF. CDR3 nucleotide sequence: TGCAGCGTTCCACCGGGAGTTAGCACAGATACGCAGTATTTT.